Presented here are 30 T cell receptor beta chains from one specimen sequenced in a study of T cells expressing NK-cell markers. Reprocessing the 5' RACE reads, TCRdb reports a single entry for every CDR3 protein and omits DNA. The listing records around 100,000 distinct CDR3 sequences. Sequencing used blood T cells: a sorted CD56 or NKG2C T cell subset, CD4+ or CD8+ T cells, or bulk PBMC T cells (not recorded which). These TCRs come from a woman aged 18 to 75 in good health.

CDR3 sequence: CAISGLPYEQYF. The rearrangement joins TRBV10-3 to TRBJ2-7; absent DNA, TCRdb's TRBD2 call cannot be checked. Per germline, CDR1 ENHRY and CDR2 SYGVKD. This CDR3 comprises 12 residues.

CDR3 sequence reads: CASSPKPDRGGNIQYF. The chain employs TRBV6-1 and TRBJ2-4; the TRBD1 assignment by TCRdb is unverifiable without DNA. The germline V gene encodes CDR1 MNHNS and CDR2 SASEGT. The CDR3 extends over 16 amino acids.

The CDR3 sequence is CASSPRGNGDEQYF. The rearrangement joins TRBV5-1 to TRBJ2-7; TCRdb's D gene call, TRBD1, goes unchecked for lack of DNA. Germline V gene data show CDR1 as SGHRS and CDR2 as YFSETQ. The CDR3 sequence is 14 residues long.

The J gene is TRBJ2-1, the V gene TRBV7-7. Germline V gene sequence: CDR1 SSHAT, CDR2 FNYEAQ (reference sequence). This CDR3 is built from 13 residues. CDR3 region: CASSLDGHVEQFF.

The chain recombines TRBV11-2 with TRBJ2-1; TCRdb names TRBD2, which stays unverified in the absence of DNA. The length of the CDR3 is 14 residues. CDR1 and CDR2 (germline): SGHAT, FQNNGV. CDR3: CASSLEAGYNEQFF.

The V call is TRBV5-8, the J call TRBJ2-2; checking the TCRdb D call of TRBD1 is not possible without DNA. Germline assignment: CDR1 SGHTS and CDR2 YDEGEE. This CDR3 spans 13 amino acids. The CDR3 loop is CASSPGGVRELFF.

The V call is TRBV28, the J call TRBJ1-5; the TCRdb D gene call, TRBD1, has no DNA to confirm it. The CDR3 loop spans 16 amino acids. Germline assignment: CDR1 MDHEN and CDR2 SYDVKM. The CDR3 loop reads CASSLETGWGDQPQHF.

This chain links TRBV29-1 with TRBJ2-6; TCRdb reports TRBD2, a call that lacks DNA to check it against. The CDR3 extends over 13 amino acids. Germline V gives CDR1 SQVTM, CDR2 ANQGSEA. CDR3: CSVPSPGANVLTF.

The chain is built from TRBV19 and TRBJ1-4; TCRdb returns TRBD1, unconfirmable since there is no DNA. CDR3 length equals 14 residues. Germline CDR1 LNHDA, CDR2 SQIVND (reference sequence). The CDR3 region is CASSTGQLFEKLFF.

The chain employs TRBV5-6 and TRBJ1-1. CDR1 is SGHDT, CDR2 YYEEEE, per germline. The CDR3 runs to 13 residues. This CDR3 is CASSLGQSLEAFF.

The V gene is TRBV12-3 or TRBV12-4, the J gene TRBJ2-7; TCRdb calls TRBD1, which cannot be checked without DNA. CDR3 length: 12 residues. The CDR3: CASRIQGNEQYF.

The gene calls are TRBV7-9 and TRBJ2-1; TCRdb designates TRBD1, a call that cannot be tested without DNA. The germline V gene has CDR1 SEHNR and CDR2 FQNEAQ (reference sequence). This CDR3 comprises 15 residues. The CDR3: CASSQVGTSYNEQFF.

V usage is TRBV7-2 and J usage is TRBJ2-1; the TCRdb call, TRBD1, lacks DNA for checking. The V gene's germline CDR1 is SGHTA and CDR2 FQGNSA. The CDR3 consists of 15 residues. CDR3 region: CASSLARGNYNEQFF.

The chain joins TRBV29-1 to TRBJ1-1; TCRdb outputs TRBD1, but without DNA this stays unchecked. Germline assignment: CDR1 SQVTM and CDR2 ANQGSEA. This CDR3 region has 12 residues. This CDR3 is CSVLQGSTEAFF.

The rearrangement links TRBV12-3 or TRBV12-4 to TRBJ1-2; TCRdb designates TRBD1, a call that cannot be tested without DNA. This CDR3 is built from 15 residues. The CDR3 here is CASSLGGASVYGYTF.

The gene calls are TRBV7-9 and TRBJ2-5; without DNA, the TCRdb call of TRBD2 cannot be checked. The CDR3 extends over 16 amino acids. Germline assignment: CDR1 SEHNR and CDR2 FQNEAQ (reference sequence). The CDR3 region is CASSSNRDSKQETQYF. The variable domain in full, completed from reference TRBV7-9 and TRBJ2-5, reads DTGVSQNPRHKITKRGQNVTFRCDPISEHNRLYWYRQTLGQGPEFLTYFQNEAQLEKSRLLSDRFSAERPKGSFSTLEIQRTEQGDSAMYLCASSSNRDSKQETQYFGPGTRLLVL.

The V gene is TRBV19, the J gene TRBJ2-2. The CDR3 loop spans 14 amino acids. Germline assignment: CDR1 LNHDA and CDR2 SQIVND (reference sequence). The CDR3 here is CASSTDEDPGELFF.

The chain employs TRBV19 and TRBJ2-1; the D gene TCRdb calls, TRBD2, cannot be checked with no DNA. Germline assignment: CDR1 LNHDA and CDR2 SQIVND (reference sequence). The CDR3 sequence is 16 residues long. CDR3 residues: CASSINGLAGVAEQFF.

The chain recombines TRBV20-1 with TRBJ2-1; TCRdb proposes TRBD2, but this gene call is untestable without DNA. In germline, CDR1 is DFQATT, CDR2 SNEGSKA (reference sequence). The CDR3 totals 14 residues. The CDR3 spells CSARGPLSGNEQFF.

The gene calls are TRBV20-1 and TRBJ2-1; TCRdb returns TRBD2, unconfirmable since there is no DNA. There are 14 residues in the CDR3. Germline CDR1 is DFQATT and CDR2 is SNEGSKA (reference sequence). CDR3 loop: CSARLAGGFNEQFF.

The chain couples TRBV2 to TRBJ1-2. Germline V gene sequence: CDR1 SNHLY, CDR2 FYNNEI. CDR3 length: 12 residues. The CDR3 spells CASSAGEVGYTF.

CDR3 in amino acids: CATSRSGTSGRPSLGSYNEQFF. The chain joins TRBV15 to TRBJ2-1; TCRdb returns TRBD2, unconfirmable since there is no DNA. CDR1 and CDR2 from the germline V gene are LNHNV and YYDKDF (reference sequence). This CDR3 is 22 amino acids long.

The chain uses TRBV6-1 and TRBJ2-1; the D gene TCRdb calls, TRBD1, cannot be checked with no DNA. The germline V gene has CDR1 MNHNS and CDR2 SASEGT. The CDR3 totals 14 residues. The CDR3 sequence is CASSNRDSYNEQFF.

CDR3 protein: CASSPRLAENYNEQFF. The chain couples TRBV4-3 to TRBJ2-1; there is no DNA to check the TCRdb D call of TRBD2. The CDR3 has 16 residues. Per the germline V gene, CDR1 is LGHNA and CDR2 is YSLEER.

The chain joins TRBV7-3 to TRBJ2-3; the TCRdb call, TRBD2, lacks DNA for checking. The CDR3 is made up of 15 amino acids. Germline CDR1 and CDR2: SGHTA and FQGTGA. The CDR3 protein is CASNSISGDTDTQYF. The full variable domain, completed using reference TRBV7-3 and TRBJ2-3, is GAGVSQTPSNKVTEKGKYVELRCDPISGHTALYWYRQSLGQGPEFLIYFQGTGAADDSGLPNDRFFAVRPEGSVSTLKIQRTERGDSAVYLCASNSISGDTDTQYFGPGTRLTVL.

V and J are TRBV7-2 and TRBJ2-3. The CDR3 is 15 residues long. Germline V gene data show CDR1 as SGHTA and CDR2 as FQGNSA. CDR3 sequence reads: CASSESGSSTDTQYF.

This chain links TRBV19 with TRBJ2-1; TCRdb selects TRBD2, and the lack of DNA leaves this call unchecked. CDR3 size: 14 residues. Germline V gene sequence: CDR1 LNHDA, CDR2 SQIVND (reference sequence). CDR3 region: CASSGGRLAEEQFF.

The genes are TRBV20-1 and TRBJ2-1; TCRdb calls TRBD2, which cannot be checked without DNA. Germline values: CDR1 DFQATT, CDR2 SNEGSKA (reference sequence). The CDR3 is 15 residues long. CDR3 protein: CSPYSSGGVNNEQFF.

This chain uses TRBV14 with TRBJ2-1; TCRdb indicates TRBD2, and absent DNA this call remains unverified. Germline values: CDR1 SGHDN, CDR2 FVKESK. The CDR3 has 14 amino acids. CDR3 region: CASSQVAAAGEQFF.

J is TRBJ1-1 and V is TRBV7-2. Looked up from germline, CDR1 is SGHTA and CDR2 is FQGNSA. CDR3 length: 15 residues. The CDR3 is CASSLVLGVNTEAFF. Looking up the rest from reference TRBV7-2 and TRBJ1-1 gives the full variable domain: GAGVSQSPSNKVTEKGKDVELRCDPISGHTALYWYRQSLGQGLEFLIYFQGNSAPDKSGLPSDRFSAERTGGSVSTLTIQRTQQEDSAVYLCASSLVLGVNTEAFFGQGTRLTVV.